These 22 T cell receptor beta chains originate from one sample sequenced in a study of T-cell reconstitution after alpha-beta-depleted transplantation in children (dated by TCRdb to about 2016). Library generation was performed with PCR. Reads for this sample came from an Illumina HiSeq 2500. TCR libraries were prepared with molecular barcoding, using unique molecular identifiers to normalize TCRbeta repertoire quantification. TCRdb handled the public reads itself, with Q25 trimming in fastp and clone calling in MiXCR, and kept productive beta chains. For every CDR3 protein sequence, its rows merge into one entry that carries the most common genes and DNA. Here the sample has 500,000 to 750,000 distinct CDR3 sequences; 13% occur a single time. 2% to 2.5% of the sample belongs to the ten largest clones. The treatment or condition label for this specimen denotes: allogeneic hematopoietic cell transplantation with graft depleted of TCRalphabeta T cells and CD19 B cells.

The source material was PBMCs, mostly from graft donor cells, sampled 360 days after TCRalphabeta/CD19-depleted stem cell transplant. The receptors were sampled from a male patient between 5 and 17 years old who had a stem cell transplant for acute myeloid leukemia, so the T cells may come from the graft donor.

This clonotype was detected ten times or more. The chain combines TRBV6-5 with TRBJ2-7; D perhaps matches TRBD1 (6 bases). Germline-derived CDR1 and CDR2 are MNHEY and SVGAGI. The CDR3 contains 13 residues. Trimming took off 4 bases at V and 3 bases at J, with 10 bases between the two ends. CDR3 sequence reads: CASSLGALYEQYF. In nucleotides, the CDR3 is TGTGCCAGCAGTTTGGGGGCTCTCTACGAGCAGTACTTC.

The rearrangement uses TRBV20-1 and TRBJ1-6; a weak D match, TRBD1 (6 bases). Trimming pared 3 bases from V and 6 bases from J, leaving 12 bases between. The CDR3 extends over 14 amino acids. Germline V CDR1 and CDR2: DFQATT, SNEGSKA (reference sequence). The CDR3 DNA is TGCAGTGCTAGCTGGACAGCGTCTAATTCACCCCTCCACTTT. This codes for CSASWTASNSPLHF.

This clonotype was observed many times. The chain combines TRBV5-1 with TRBJ2-5, with TRBD1 identical over 9 bases. Germline V CDR1 and CDR2: SGHRS, YFSETQ. There are 15 residues in the CDR3. The V and J ends lost 0 bases and 5 bases, in that order; junction bases with no gene match: 5. CDR3 amino acids: CASSLDRGLGETQYF. CDR3 sequence (DNA): TGCGCCAGCAGCTTGGACAGGGGGCTTGGTGAGACCCAGTACTTC. The variable domain in full, completed from reference TRBV5-1 and TRBJ2-5, reads KAGVTQTPRYLIKTRGQQVTLSCSPISGHRSVSWYQQTPGQGLQFLFEYFSETQRNKGNFPGRFSGRQFSNSRSEMNVSTLELGDSALYLCASSLDRGLGETQYFGPGTRLLVL.

The gene calls are TRBV7-9 and TRBJ2-1; D call uncertain. CDR3 length: 13 residues. The germline V and J ends were trimmed by 5 bases and 5 bases, with 10 bases remaining between them. The germline V gene encodes CDR1 SEHNR and CDR2 FQNEAQ (reference sequence). CDR3 sequence (DNA): TGTGCCAGCAGCCCCGAGTTCGACAATGAGCAGTTCTTC. Amino acid sequence: CASSPEFDNEQFF. Complete variable domain (other parts from reference TRBV7-9 and TRBJ2-1): DTGVSQNPRHKITKRGQNVTFRCDPISEHNRLYWYRQTLGQGPEFLTYFQNEAQLEKSRLLSDRFSAERPKGSFSTLEIQRTEQGDSAMYLCASSPEFDNEQFFGPGTRLTVL.

This clonotype has more than one count but fewer than ten. This chain connects TRBV9 to TRBJ2-7; D might be TRBD1 (6 bases). The V end was cut by 3 bases, the J end by 0 bases, with 10 bases between. Per the germline V gene, CDR1 is SGDLS and CDR2 is YYNGEE. The CDR3 covers 14 residues. This CDR3 reads CASSGDTASYEQYF. The DNA for the CDR3 is TGTGCCAGCAGCGGGGACACTGCCTCCTACGAGCAGTACTTC.

This chain links TRBV28 with TRBJ1-2; D is ambiguous. This CDR3 is built from 13 residues. V was pared by 4 bases and J by 7 bases, with 13 bases between. Germline CDR1 is MDHEN and CDR2 is SYDVKM. The CDR3 protein is CASSWGEAVGYTF. The CDR3 nucleotides read TGTGCCAGCAGTTGGGGAGAGGCAGTTGGCTACACCTTC.

This chain uses TRBV7-6 with TRBJ1-5, with a possible D match to TRBD1 (6 bases). Germline loops: CDR1 SGHVS, CDR2 FNYEAQ. CDR3 size: 15 residues. The germline V and J ends were trimmed by 1 base and 5 bases, with 12 bases remaining between them. The CDR3 reads CASSLVGGGYQPQHF. Written as DNA, the CDR3 is TGTGCCAGCAGCTTAGTGGGGGGCGGTTATCAGCCCCAGCATTTT.

At least ten counts were recorded for this clonotype. The chain employs TRBV28 and TRBJ2-1, with D perhaps matching TRBD1 (6 bases). Germline V CDR1 and CDR2: MDHEN, SYDVKM. CDR3 length: 17 amino acids. Trimming removed 2 bases from V and 7 bases from J, with 21 bases in between. The CDR3 DNA follows: TGTGCCAGCAGTTTACGATCAATGCCAGGGGCTAGGAATGAGCAGTTCTTC. Residues: CASSLRSMPGARNEQFF.

The chain couples TRBV28 to TRBJ1-2, with 9 bases identical to TRBD1. The CDR3 runs 14 residues. Germline V CDR1 and CDR2: MDHEN, SYDVKM. The junction had 3 bases not matched to a gene; V was cut back by 3 bases and J by 4 bases. The CDR3 sequence is CASSFADRGYGYTF. The CDR3, as DNA: TGTGCCAGCAGTTTTGCGGACAGGGGCTATGGCTACACCTTC.

The gene calls are TRBV28 and TRBJ2-1; 16 bases are shared with TRBD2. Trimming cost V 1 base and J 5 bases; bases outside gene matches: 8. The CDR3 extends over 19 amino acids. Germline V gives CDR1 MDHEN, CDR2 SYDVKM. This CDR3 reads CASSLSTGLAGGLHNEQFF. The DNA of the CDR3 is TGTGCCAGCAGTTTATCCACGGGACTAGCGGGAGGGTTACACAATGAGCAGTTCTTC. The full variable domain, rest sourced from reference TRBV28 and TRBJ2-1, is DVKVTQSSRYLVKRTGEKVFLECVQDMDHENMFWYRQDPGLGLRLIYFSYDVKMKEKGDIPEGYSVSREKKERFSLILESASTNQTSMYLCASSLSTGLAGGLHNEQFFGPGTRLTVL.

The CDR3, as DNA: TGCAGTGCTGCTGACAGCAGGGGCCAGCCCCAGCATTTT. It translates to CSAADSRGQPQHF. The V and J genes are TRBV20-1 and TRBJ1-5; maybe TRBD1 (6 bases). The CDR3 loop spans 13 amino acids. Germline CDR1 is DFQATT and CDR2 is SNEGSKA (reference sequence). V shed 5 bases and J shed 7 bases, with 15 bases lying between them.

A word on this clonotype: A read error may explain this, as a much larger clone is one base away. The V gene is TRBV7-2, the J gene TRBJ2-3; D ambiguous. Trimming removed 5 bases from V and 3 bases from J, with 15 bases in between. Germline V gene sequence: CDR1 SGHTA, CDR2 FQGNSA. The CDR3 covers 15 residues. This chain's CDR3 is CASSPDWVGTDTQYF. The CDR3 DNA is TGTGCCAGCAGCCCCGATTGGGTCGGGACAGATACGCAGTATTTT. The complete variable domain, with remaining parts taken from reference TRBV7-2 and TRBJ2-3, reads GAGVSQSPSNKVTEKGKDVELRCDPISGHTALYWYRQSLGQGLEFLIYFQGNSAPDKSGLPSDRFSAERTGGSVSTLTIQRTQQEDSAVYLCASSPDWVGTDTQYFGPGTRLTVL.

This clonotype was recorded a few times. J is TRBJ2-7 and V is TRBV28, with a tentative D call TRBD2 (5 bases). Trimming removed 6 bases from V and 4 bases from J, with 7 bases in between. The CDR3 covers 11 residues. CDR1 and CDR2 (germline): MDHEN, SYDVKM. Here the CDR3 reads CASRWRYEQYF. CDR3 coding DNA: TGTGCCAGCAGGTGGAGGTACGAGCAGTACTTC.

This clonotype was seen at least ten times. J is TRBJ2-5 and V is TRBV12-3 or TRBV12-4; perhaps TRBD1 as D (5 bases). Trimming removed 6 bases from V and 0 bases from J, with 11 bases in between. The CDR3 has 14 residues. DNA for the CDR3: TGTGCCAGCAGCCTATGGACAAACCAAGAGACCCAGTACTTC. This sequence encodes CASSLWTNQETQYF.

The V gene is TRBV7-6, the J gene TRBJ2-1; D is uncertain. CDR1 is SGHVS, CDR2 FNYEAQ, per germline. CDR3 length: 14 residues. Between the trimmed V and J ends, which lost 0 bases and 5 bases, there was a span of 8 bases. In nucleotides, the CDR3 is TGTGCCAGCAGCTTAGCGCTCCTCGACAATGAGCAGTTCTTC. Translating it yields CASSLALLDNEQFF.

This clonotype was seen a handful of times. The rearrangement links TRBV20-1 to TRBJ1-5; 8 bases line up with TRBD1. CDR1 is DFQATT, CDR2 SNEGSKA, per germline (reference sequence). This CDR3 contains 17 residues. Trimming at V came to 5 bases and at J to 5 bases, leaving 17 bases not matched to a gene. CDR3 bases: TGCAGTGCTCGCCGAGGACAGGGAGCAACCGTGGATCAGCCCCAGCATTTT. Translating gives CSARRGQGATVDQPQHF.

The chain carries TRBV19 and TRBJ2-1, with TRBD2 identical over 9 bases. The CDR3 consists of 19 residues. After removal of 3 bases from V and 6 bases from J, the junction contained 18 bases not matched to a gene. The germline gives CDR1 LNHDA, CDR2 SQIVND (reference sequence). The CDR3: CASSISAGGPGSLSNEQFF. CDR3 in DNA: TGTGCCAGTAGTATTTCGGCGGGAGGGCCGGGTTCTCTCTCCAATGAGCAGTTCTTC.

This clonotype has a handful of counts. The V call is TRBV28, the J call TRBJ2-7; 12 nucleotides agree with TRBD1. Per germline, CDR1 MDHEN and CDR2 SYDVKM. The J segment lost 7 bases and the V segment lost 3 bases, leaving 10 bases of the junction unmatched. This CDR3 is 16 amino acids long. The chain's CDR3 is CASSFPRRDRGHEQYF. The CDR3 DNA reads as TGTGCCAGCAGTTTCCCCCGCCGGGACAGGGGGCATGAGCAGTACTTC.

The genes are TRBV12-3 or TRBV12-4 and TRBJ2-1; 9 bases are shared with TRBD2. With V trimmed by 6 bases and J by 7 bases, 13 bases remained unmatched. The CDR3 has 16 amino acids. As DNA, the CDR3 is TGTGCCAGCAGCGCCCCCCCTAGCGGGATCGGGAATGAGCAGTTCTTC. This codes for CASSAPPSGIGNEQFF.

Many counts were recorded for this clonotype. V gene TRBV28 combines with J gene TRBJ1-6; D not certain. Per germline, CDR1 MDHEN and CDR2 SYDVKM. Trimming removed 6 bases at V and 6 bases at J, with 15 bases between. The CDR3 totals 15 residues. CDR3: CASRASPSSNSPLHF. The CDR3 DNA sequence: TGTGCCAGCAGAGCATCTCCGAGCAGTAATTCACCCCTCCACTTT.

Only a few counts were recorded for this clonotype. V and J are TRBV4-2 and TRBJ2-7; weak D call: TRBD2 (6 bases). The CDR3 is made up of 15 amino acids. CDR1 is LGHNA and CDR2 is YNFKEQ in the germline V gene. V was shortened by 0 bases and J by 3 bases, with 12 bases between the two germline ends. CDR3 residues: CASSQEKEGLYEQYF. DNA of the CDR3: TGTGCCAGCAGCCAAGAAAAGGAGGGCCTCTACGAGCAGTACTTC.

The genes are TRBV7-6 and TRBJ2-7, with TRBD2 identical over 15 bases. Germline lookup yields CDR1 SGHVS and CDR2 FNYEAQ. V trimming: 3 bases; J trimming: 7 bases; junction bases outside the gene matches: 7. There are 16 residues in the CDR3. This CDR3 is CASSLGRTSGREEQYF. CDR3 nucleotides: TGTGCCAGCAGCTTGGGCCGGACTAGCGGGAGGGAAGAGCAGTACTTC. The full variable domain, with the rest looked up from reference TRBV7-6 and TRBJ2-7, is GAGVSQSPRYKVTKRGQDVALRCDPISGHVSLYWYRQALGQGPEFLTYFNYEAQQDKSGLPNDRFSAERPEGSISTLTIQRTEQRDSAMYRCASSLGRTSGREEQYFGPGTRLTVT.